A selection of T cell receptor beta chains follows, all from one sample in a study of blood T cell repertoires in COVID-19. Clones were sequenced by immunoSEQ multiplex PCR, and TCRdb holds only the in-frame ones, with some missing. The sample shows approximately 270,000 clones, roughly 90% of them seen only once. Sequencing input: peripheral blood. These receptors came from a man aged 30 to 45 with acute or convalescent COVID-19. Each CDR3 is given with its conserved first and last residue. For some rows the clone size is stated as once, few or many, or as a class when expanded; others skip it.

>TRBV20-1|.
CSASGTLNQPQHF
>TRBV27|once
CASSLSWDRVSGANVLTF
>TRBV12-3/TRBV12-4|.
CASSFGGNQPQHF
>TRBV14|.
CASSQGLAGAYNEQFF
>TRBV19|.
CASSMGGSAQPQHF
>TRBV28|.
CASSLPSGGTEAFF
>TRBV20-1|.
CSTRGGSGYTF
>TRBV5-1|.
CASSLGSNTEAFF
>TRBV24-1|.
CATSDDRLAGQETQYF
>TRBV14|.
CASSQGGVEQFF
>TRBV5-1|.
CASSRRTSGSLGTDTQYF
>TRBV3-1/TRBV3-2|.
CASSQGDNQPQHF
>TRBV6-5|.
CASSYSYSRNTEAFF
>TRBV28|.
CASSQQRLAYNEQFF
>TRBV27|.
CASSTSPGGQLSYEQYF
>TRBV7-2|once
CASSPETAGSKNIQYF
>TRBV28|.
CASSLSGGTEAFF
>TRBV28|.
CASRVGQVRSPQHF